Listed below are T cell receptor beta chains from one sample, sequenced in a study of blood T cell repertoires in COVID-19. The table came from immunoSEQ multiplex PCR; TCRdb's copy has only in-frame clones and leaves some out. The sample yields around 180,000 clones, 81% seen once. The material sequenced was peripheral blood. Receptors originate from a woman older than 75 with COVID-19, enrolled during active disease. Each CDR3 is given with its conserved first and last residue.

v_call,cdr3_length,j_call,cdr3_aa
TRBV5-5,15,TRBJ1-5,CASSSYRGRDQPQHF
TRBV11-2,12,TRBJ2-2,CASSSLSGELFF
TRBV6-2/TRBV6-3,16,TRBJ1-1,CASSYSQTGGDTEAFF
TRBV7-2,14,TRBJ2-4,CASSFGGAKNIQYF
TRBV7-2,13,TRBJ1-1,CASSLDRNTEAFF
TRBV27,13,TRBJ1-1,CASRLTVNTEAFF
TRBV18,13,TRBJ1-1,CASLRTGDTEAFF
TRBV4-1,19,TRBJ2-4,CASSPRTSGGDLGKNIQYF
TRBV19,19,TRBJ2-2,CALSKHPYSGGPNTGELFF
TRBV30,11,TRBJ1-3,CAWSLPNTIYF
TRBV10-3,16,TRBJ2-1,CAIRGPGTSGYNEQFF
TRBV6-2/TRBV6-3,14,TRBJ1-5,CASSYMTEYQPQHF
TRBV28,15,TRBJ2-7,CASTYRGAGAYEQYF
TRBV7-2,14,TRBJ1-1,CASSPSGTNTEAFF
TRBV2,12,TRBJ2-3,CASRQGADTQYF
TRBV18,15,TRBJ1-4,CASSRGQANVEKLFF
TRBV5-5,14,TRBJ2-5,CASSLVGSKETQYF
TRBV9,15,TRBJ1-5,CASSVDQGSNQPQHF
TRBV19,14,TRBJ2-4,CASSIQDRGSIQYF
TRBV6-5,11,TRBJ2-5,CASEQSETQYF
TRBV4-1,13,TRBJ1-1,CASSPARGTEAFF
TRBV9,15,TRBJ2-3,CASSPRLAVTDTQYF
TRBV6-5,15,TRBJ2-7,CASSLRDRVPYEQYF
TRBV6-2/TRBV6-3,16,TRBJ1-4,CASSPHRTGSNEKLFF
TRBV28,16,TRBJ1-2,CASSTGSAGGYYGYTF
TRBV5-1,16,TRBJ1-4,CASSLVGQGINEKLFF
TRBV27,13,TRBJ2-7,CASSFRTGGEQYF
TRBV28,16,TRBJ1-5,CASSSNGQISNQPQHF
TRBV27,17,TRBJ2-3,CASSSLGLAGARDTQYF